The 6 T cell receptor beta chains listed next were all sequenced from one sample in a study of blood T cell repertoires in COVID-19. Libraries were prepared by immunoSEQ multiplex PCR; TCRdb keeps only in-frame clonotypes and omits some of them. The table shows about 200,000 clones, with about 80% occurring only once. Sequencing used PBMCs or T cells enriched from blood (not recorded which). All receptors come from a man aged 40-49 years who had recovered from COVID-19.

The CDR3 nucleotides read TGTGCCAGCAGCTTAGCGTACGGGGGTGTTTACGAGCAGTACTTC. This sequence encodes CASSLAYGGVYEQYF. The rearrangement links TRBV7-8 to TRBJ2-7; D is possibly TRBD2 (6 bases). V was clipped by 0 bases and J by 4 bases, with 13 bases between them. Germline lookup yields CDR1 SGHVS and CDR2 FQNEAQ. The CDR3 length is 15 residues.

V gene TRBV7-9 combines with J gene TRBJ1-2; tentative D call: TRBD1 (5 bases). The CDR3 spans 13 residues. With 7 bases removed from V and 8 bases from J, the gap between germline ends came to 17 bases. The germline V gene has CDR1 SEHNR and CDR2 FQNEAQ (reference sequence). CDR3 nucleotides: TGTGCCAGCACCCTTCACGGGGGGATCGGCTACACCTTC. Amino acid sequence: CASTLHGGIGYTF. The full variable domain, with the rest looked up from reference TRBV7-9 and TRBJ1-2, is DTGVSQNPRHKITKRGQNVTFRCDPISEHNRLYWYRQTLGQGPEFLTYFQNEAQLEKSRLLSDRFSAERPKGSFSTLEIQRTEQGDSAMYLCASTLHGGIGYTFGSGTRLTVV.

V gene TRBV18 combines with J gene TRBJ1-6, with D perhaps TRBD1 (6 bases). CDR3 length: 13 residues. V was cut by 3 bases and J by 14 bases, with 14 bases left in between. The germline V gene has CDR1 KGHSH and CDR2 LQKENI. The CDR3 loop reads CASSPNKSGALHF. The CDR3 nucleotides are TGTGCCAGCTCACCGAATAAATCAGGGGCCCTCCACTTT.

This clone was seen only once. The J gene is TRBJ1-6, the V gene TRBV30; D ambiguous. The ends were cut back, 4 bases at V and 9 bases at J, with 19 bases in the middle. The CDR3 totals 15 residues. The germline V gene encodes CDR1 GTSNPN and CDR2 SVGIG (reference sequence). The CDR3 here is CAWTSGEVRGSPLHF. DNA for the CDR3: TGTGCCTGGACGAGCGGGGAGGTCCGTGGTTCACCCCTCCACTTT.

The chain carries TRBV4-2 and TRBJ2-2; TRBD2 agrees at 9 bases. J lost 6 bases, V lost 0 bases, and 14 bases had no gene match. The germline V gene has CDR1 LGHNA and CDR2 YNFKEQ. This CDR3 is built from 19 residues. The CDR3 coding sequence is TGTGCCAGCAGCCAAGACCCCATGGGGCGGGGGGGCCAAGCCGGGGAGCTGTTTTTT. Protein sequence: CASSQDPMGRGGQAGELFF.

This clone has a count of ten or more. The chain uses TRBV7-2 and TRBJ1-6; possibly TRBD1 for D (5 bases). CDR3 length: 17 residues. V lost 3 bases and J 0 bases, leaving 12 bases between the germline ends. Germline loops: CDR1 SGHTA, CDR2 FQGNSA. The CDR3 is CASSLGDLSSYNSPLHF. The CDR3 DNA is TGTGCCAGCAGCTTGGGGGACTTAAGCTCCTATAATTCACCCCTCCACTTT.